Shown below are 11 T cell receptor beta chains from a single sample sequenced in a study of HIV-infected children after antiretroviral therapy interruption. Noted treatment: PENTA 11 planned treatment interruption arm or continuous ART arm. Unique molecular identifiers were included in an RNA-based 3' RACE TCR library. A single record per CDR3 protein comes from TCRdb applying MiXCR to the 3' RACE reads. The sample holds 90,000 or so distinct CDR3 sequences, around 6.9% seen once. Sequenced here: CD45RA+ CD4+ T cells from PBMCs, pooled from several time points, sampled from a donor given antiretroviral therapy, either interrupted or continuous. Subset noted: naive CD4+ CD45RA+ CD45RO- T cells. The receptors here all came from a pool of human donors with HIV.

This clonotype was observed at least ten times. In nucleotides, the CDR3 is TGTGCCAGCAGCTTGGGACAGGGTCGGGGAAACACCATATATTTT. This sequence encodes CASSLGQGRGNTIYF. The rearrangement uses TRBV5-5 and TRBJ1-3, with TRBD1 identical over 7 bases. With V trimmed by 0 bases and J by 4 bases, 4 bases remained unmatched. From germline, CDR1 is SGHKS and CDR2 YYEKEE (reference sequence). The CDR3 has 15 residues.

There are a few counts of this clonotype. The chain employs TRBV3-1 and TRBJ2-7; 10 nucleotides agree with TRBD1. The CDR3 consists of 16 residues. Germline V gene data show CDR1 as LGHDT and CDR2 as YNNKEL (reference sequence). The V and J ends lost 4 bases and 3 bases, in that order; junction bases with no gene match: 9. The CDR3 DNA is TGTGCCAGCAGCCTCACGTCGGGACAGGGGCTCTACGAGCAGTACTTC. It encodes CASSLTSGQGLYEQYF.

Many counts were recorded for this clonotype. V usage is TRBV12-5 and J usage is TRBJ1-2, with D perhaps matching TRBD1 (6 bases). V lost 5 bases and J lost 6, with 16 bases in between. The CDR3 loop spans 14 amino acids. Per germline, CDR1 LGHNT and CDR2 FRNRAP. This chain's CDR3 is CASGAGQGRDGYTF. The CDR3 DNA follows: TGTGCTAGTGGTGCAGGCCAGGGGAGGGATGGCTACACCTTC.

This clonotype came up many times. The chain links TRBV29-1 to TRBJ2-1; D gene ambiguous. The germline gives CDR1 SQVTM, CDR2 ANQGSEA. Trimming removed 4 bases at V and 0 bases at J, with 7 bases between. This CDR3 is built from 13 residues. CDR3 protein: CSVGYNSYNEQFF. The CDR3 DNA reads TGCAGCGTTGGGTACAACTCCTACAATGAGCAGTTCTTC.

This clonotype was seen many times. This sequence joins TRBV19 and TRBJ1-1, with D maybe TRBD1 (5 bases). In germline, CDR1 is LNHDA, CDR2 SQIVND (reference sequence). Trimming left V 6 bases short and J 6 bases short, with 8 bases between. The CDR3 consists of 11 residues. DNA of the CDR3: TGTGCCAGTAGGGACATTTCTGAAGCTTTCTTT. Its translation: CASRDISEAFF.

This clonotype was counted many times. The chain uses TRBV5-4 and TRBJ2-3; D unresolved. V lost 3 bases to trimming and J lost 4 bases, with 6 bases between them. The CDR3 contains 12 residues. Germline CDR1 and CDR2: SGHNT and YYREEE (reference sequence). CDR3 protein: CASSSFPDTQYF. The CDR3 DNA reads TGTGCCAGCAGCTCCTTCCCAGATACGCAGTATTTT.

This clonotype has more than one count but fewer than ten. This chain connects TRBV20-1 to TRBJ1-4; the D is unclear. This CDR3 contains 12 residues. The germline V and J ends were trimmed by 8 bases and 6 bases, with 13 bases remaining between them. From germline, CDR1 is DFQATT and CDR2 SNEGSKA (reference sequence). CDR3 sequence: CSLYGIDEKLFF. CDR3 nucleotide sequence: TGCAGTCTATATGGGATAGATGAAAAACTGTTTTTT.

This clonotype was observed at least ten times. The chain employs TRBV7-2 and TRBJ2-1; D ambiguous. V lost 1 base and J lost 5, with 6 bases in between. The CDR3 has 13 residues. From germline, CDR1 is SGHTA and CDR2 FQGNSA. The chain's CDR3 is CASSLVPHNEQFF. The DNA of the CDR3 is TGTGCCAGCAGCTTAGTACCGCACAATGAGCAGTTCTTC.

V gene TRBV6-2 or TRBV6-3 combines with J gene TRBJ1-5, with 9 bases identical to TRBD1. Looked up from germline, CDR1 is MNHEY and CDR2 is SVGEGT. V lost 6 bases and J lost 11; bases outside the gene matches: 14. The CDR3 extends over 15 amino acids. Here the CDR3 reads CASSFLGQGKRTQHF. For the CDR3, the DNA is TGTGCCAGCAGCTTTCTGGGACAGGGTAAGAGGACCCAGCATTTT.

The chain is built from TRBV7-1 and TRBJ2-7, with no clear D. TRBV7-1 is flagged as an ORF with uncertain function. The CDR3 consists of 14 residues. V shed 5 bases and J shed 0 bases, with 11 bases lying between them. CDR3: CASSPQQSSYEQYF. In DNA, the CDR3 is TGTGCCAGCAGCCCTCAGCAGAGCTCCTACGAGCAGTACTTC.

By proportion, this clonotype is medium-sized. This chain links TRBV6-5 with TRBJ1-2; D possibly corresponds to TRBD1 (6 bases). Germline V gene data show CDR1 as MNHEY and CDR2 as SVGAGI. Trimming removed 2 bases from V and 4 bases from J, with 14 bases in between. The CDR3 covers 15 residues. CDR3 DNA sequence: TGTGCCAGCAGTTACCGGGACAAAGCCTCCTATGGCTACACCTTC. Translated: CASSYRDKASYGYTF.